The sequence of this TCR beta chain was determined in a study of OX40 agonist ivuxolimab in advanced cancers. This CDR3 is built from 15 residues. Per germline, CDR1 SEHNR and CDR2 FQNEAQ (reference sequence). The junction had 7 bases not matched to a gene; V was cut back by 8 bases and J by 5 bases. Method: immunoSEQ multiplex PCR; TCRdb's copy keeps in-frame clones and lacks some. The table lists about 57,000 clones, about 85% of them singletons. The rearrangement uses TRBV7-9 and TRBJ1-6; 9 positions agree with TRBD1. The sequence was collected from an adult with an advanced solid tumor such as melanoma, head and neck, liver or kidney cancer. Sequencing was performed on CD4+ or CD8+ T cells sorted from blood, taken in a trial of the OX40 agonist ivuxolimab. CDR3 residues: CASGRGQGNNSPLHF. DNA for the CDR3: TGTGCCAGCGGGAGAGGACAGGGGAATAATTCACCCCTCCACTTT.